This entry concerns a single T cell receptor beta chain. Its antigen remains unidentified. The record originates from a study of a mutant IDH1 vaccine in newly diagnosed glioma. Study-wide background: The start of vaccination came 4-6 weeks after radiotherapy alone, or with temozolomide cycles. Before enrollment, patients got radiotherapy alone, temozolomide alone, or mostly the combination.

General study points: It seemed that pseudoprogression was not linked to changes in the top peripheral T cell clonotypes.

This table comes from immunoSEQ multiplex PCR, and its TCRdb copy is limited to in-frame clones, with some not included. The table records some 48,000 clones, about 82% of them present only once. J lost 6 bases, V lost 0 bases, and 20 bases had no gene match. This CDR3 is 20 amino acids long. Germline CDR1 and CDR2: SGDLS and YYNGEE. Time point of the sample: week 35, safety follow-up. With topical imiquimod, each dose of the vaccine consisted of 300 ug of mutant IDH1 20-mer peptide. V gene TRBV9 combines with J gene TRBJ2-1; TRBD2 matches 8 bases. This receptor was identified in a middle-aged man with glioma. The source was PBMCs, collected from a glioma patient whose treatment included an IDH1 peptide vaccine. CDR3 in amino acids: CASSVATGGTPGAYRNEQFF. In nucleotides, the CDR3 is TGTGCCAGCAGCGTAGCTACGGGGGGGACTCCGGGAGCCTATCGCAATGAGCAGTTCTTC.